Here is one T cell receptor (beta chain) with its context. The TCRbeta library incorporated unique molecular identifiers. TCRdb passed the PCR reads through MiXCR, listing each CDR3 protein once. Here the sample spans around 500,000 distinct CDR3 sequences, 12% being singletons. This entry is derived from a study of T-cell reconstitution after alpha-beta-depleted transplantation in children. The germline V gene has CDR1 SGHTS and CDR2 YDEGEE. The CDR3 spans 15 residues. Unmatched junction bases numbered 6, after V lost 4 bases and J lost 3 bases. The chain recombines TRBV5-8 with TRBJ2-1; 8 nucleotides align to TRBD2. The TCR originated in a human donor who donated a stem cell graft to a child with combined immunodeficiency. Source: PBMCs from the stem cell graft donor, taken from the stem cell graft. CDR3 loop: CASSVRGGVYNEQFF. The CDR3 DNA is TGTGCCAGCAGCGTTCGGGGGGGCGTCTACAATGAGCAGTTCTTC.